This T cell receptor (beta chain) came from a study of metastatic and nonmetastatic thyroid tumors. Authors' analysis steps: The distant-metastasis classifier for papillary thyroid cancer was built from CDR3 differences across clinicopathological groups. TCRdb recomputed clones from the PCR reads via MiXCR. The V and J calls were determined by TCRdb, not by the authors. The sample carries about 40,000 clones, about an eighth recorded once. This clone was counted ten times or more. Thyroid surgery took place with no prior treatment in any patient. The CDR3 has 13 residues. With 5 bases clipped from V and 7 bases from J, the junction kept 4 bases outside the gene matches. Looked up from germline, CDR1 is LNHDA and CDR2 is SQIVND (reference sequence).

The clonotype originates from a female donor with papillary thyroid cancer or a benign thyroid nodule (not recorded which). Some clones in this sample may be carry-over from other donors' samples. This sequence joins TRBV19 and TRBJ1-5; 8 nucleotides align to TRBD1. Sequenced input: blood. The CDR3 sequence is CASSGQGGQPQHF. The DNA of the CDR3 is TGTGCCAGTAGTGGACAGGGAGGCCAGCCCCAGCATTTT.